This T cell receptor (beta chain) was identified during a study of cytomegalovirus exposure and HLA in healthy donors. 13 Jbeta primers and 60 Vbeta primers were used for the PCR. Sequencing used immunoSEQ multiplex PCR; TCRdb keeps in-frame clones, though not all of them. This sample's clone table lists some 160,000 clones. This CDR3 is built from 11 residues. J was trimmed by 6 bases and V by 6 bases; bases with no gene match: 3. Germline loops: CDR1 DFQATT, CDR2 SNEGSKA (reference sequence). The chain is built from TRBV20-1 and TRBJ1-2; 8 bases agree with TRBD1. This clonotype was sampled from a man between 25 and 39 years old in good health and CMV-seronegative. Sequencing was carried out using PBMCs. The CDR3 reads CSARTGNGYTF. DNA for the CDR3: TGCAGTGCGAGGACAGGGAATGGCTACACCTTC.